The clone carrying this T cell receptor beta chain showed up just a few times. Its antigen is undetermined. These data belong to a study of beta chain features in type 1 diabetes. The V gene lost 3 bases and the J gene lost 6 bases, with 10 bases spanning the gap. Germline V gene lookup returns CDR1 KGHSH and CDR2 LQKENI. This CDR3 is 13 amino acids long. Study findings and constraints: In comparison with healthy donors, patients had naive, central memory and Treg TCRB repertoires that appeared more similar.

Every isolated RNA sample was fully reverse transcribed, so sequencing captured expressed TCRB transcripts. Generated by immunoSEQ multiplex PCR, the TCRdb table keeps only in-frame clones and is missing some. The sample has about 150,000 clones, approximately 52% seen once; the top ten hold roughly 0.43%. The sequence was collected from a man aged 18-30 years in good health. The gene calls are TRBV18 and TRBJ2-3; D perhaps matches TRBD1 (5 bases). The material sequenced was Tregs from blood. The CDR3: CASSPRAPDTQYF. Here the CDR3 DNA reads TGTGCCAGCTCACCCAGGGCGCCGGATACGCAGTATTTT. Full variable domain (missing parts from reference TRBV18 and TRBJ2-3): NAGVMQNPRHLVRRRGQEARLRCSPMKGHSHVYWYRQLPEEGLKFMVYLQKENIIDESGMPKERFSAEFPKEGPSILRIQQVVRGDSAAYFCASSPRAPDTQYFGPGTRLTVL.